The sequence of this T cell receptor beta chain was determined in a study of cytomegalovirus exposure and HLA in healthy donors. As concerns this clone: What it recognizes is unknown.

Study results and caveats: The dataset shows that most TCR sequences were rare, while some public TCRs occurred in many donors.

A multiplex PCR was run with 60 Vbeta primers and 13 Jbeta primers. Assay used: immunoSEQ multiplex PCR; TCRdb lists only in-frame clones, some missing. Reported are 49,000 or so clones; the ten largest clones contain more than 25%. Trimming at V came to 3 bases and at J to 3 bases, leaving 10 bases not matched to a gene. This CDR3 region has 17 residues. Germline CDR1 reads SQVTM; CDR2 reads ANQGSEA. V gene TRBV29-1 combines with J gene TRBJ2-2; 10 positions agree with TRBD1. The receptor comes from a man aged 35 to 55 in good health and CMV-seropositive. Sequenced: PBMCs. The DNA of the CDR3 is TGCAGCGTTGAGGGGGGACAGGGGCCAGGAGACACCGGGGAGCTGTTTTTT. It encodes CSVEGGQGPGDTGELFF.